Below are 30 T cell receptor beta chains sequenced from a single sample in a study of CD8 T cells in Susac syndrome. Random hexamers primed reverse transcription of about 0.5 to 1 ug RNA. TCRdb re-derived calls from the immunoSEQ multiplex PCR reads in MiXCR, one entry per CDR3 protein. The sample carries about 170,000 distinct CDR3 sequences, about 96% recorded once. Sequencing was performed on CD4+ T cells from PBMCs. These receptors were collected from a human donor with Susac syndrome.

This sequence joins TRBV12-3 or TRBV12-4 and TRBJ2-3; 13 bases line up with TRBD2. With V trimmed by 5 bases and J by 11 bases, 13 bases remained unmatched. This CDR3 comprises 16 residues. This chain's CDR3 is CASSLSLAGGPRGQYF. CDR3 DNA sequence: TGTGCCAGCAGTCTTTCACTAGCGGGAGGGCCGAGAGGGCAGTATTTT.

This clonotype was counted once. The chain combines TRBV20-1 with TRBJ2-5, with 7 nucleotides matching TRBD1. Per the germline V gene, CDR1 is DFQATT and CDR2 is SNEGSKA (reference sequence). V was pared by 2 bases and J by 7 bases, with 10 bases of the junction left unmatched. This CDR3 has 14 residues. This CDR3 reads CSARTTDRALTQYF. CDR3 sequence (DNA): TGCAGTGCTAGAACCACCGACAGGGCCCTGACCCAGTACTTC.

This chain uses TRBV18 with TRBJ2-6; D unclear. Germline V lookup: CDR1 KGHSH, CDR2 LQKENI. This CDR3 spans 15 amino acids. Trimming pared 0 bases from V and 2 bases from J, leaving 5 bases between. CDR3 in amino acids: CASSPPRPGANVLTF. The DNA of the CDR3 is TGTGCCAGCTCACCACCCCGTCCTGGGGCCAACGTCCTGACTTTC. The full variable domain, with the rest looked up from reference TRBV18 and TRBJ2-6, is NAGVMQNPRHLVRRRGQEARLRCSPMKGHSHVYWYRQLPEEGLKFMVYLQKENIIDESGMPKERFSAEFPKEGPSILRIQQVVRGDSAAYFCASSPPRPGANVLTFGAGSRLTVL.

V and J are TRBV5-1 and TRBJ2-7; 7 nucleotides align to TRBD1. Germline CDR1 is SGHRS and CDR2 is YFSETQ. With V trimmed by 4 bases and J by 2 bases, 6 bases remained unmatched. The CDR3 has 14 amino acids. This CDR3 reads CASSPRGPTYEQYV. The CDR3 nucleotides are TGCGCCAGCAGCCCTAGGGGGCCGACCTACGAGCAGTACGTC.

V gene TRBV10-3 combines with J gene TRBJ1-5; a weak D match, TRBD1 (6 bases). Trimming stripped 0 bases from V and 6 bases from J, with 12 bases between. Germline CDR1 reads ENHRY; CDR2 reads SYGVKD. This CDR3 has 15 residues. CDR3 sequence: CAISESKGDGQPQHF. The CDR3 DNA follows: TGTGCCATCAGTGAGTCGAAGGGGGACGGTCAGCCCCAGCATTTT.

The rearrangement joins TRBV29-1 to TRBJ2-1, with 12 bases that match TRBD2. This CDR3 comprises 15 residues. With V trimmed by 5 bases and J by 7 bases, 9 bases remained unmatched. Germline assignment: CDR1 SQVTM and CDR2 ANQGSEA. The chain's CDR3 is CSVLRLAGVRNEQFF. CDR3 nucleotides: TGCAGCGTTTTGCGACTAGCGGGAGTACGAAATGAGCAGTTCTTC.

J is TRBJ2-5 and V is TRBV20-1; a possible D gene is TRBD1 (5 bases). The V end lost 1 base, the J end lost 3 bases, and 12 bases lay between the germline ends. Germline CDR1 and CDR2: DFQATT and SNEGSKA (reference sequence). This CDR3 is 14 amino acids long. The CDR3 nucleotides are TGCAGTGCTAGAGTTGGCAGGGCTGAAGAGACCCAGTACTTC. Protein product: CSARVGRAEETQYF.

This sequence joins TRBV18 and TRBJ2-1, with a weak D call TRBD1 (6 bases). This CDR3 spans 15 amino acids. The V gene lost 0 bases and the J gene lost 3 bases, with 9 bases spanning the gap. Looked up from germline, CDR1 is KGHSH and CDR2 is LQKENI. The CDR3 region is CASSPPEGDYNEQFF. CDR3 bases: TGTGCCAGCTCACCACCCGAGGGGGACTACAATGAGCAGTTCTTC.

The chain links TRBV7-2 to TRBJ2-4, with D unresolved. Per the germline V gene, CDR1 is SGHTA and CDR2 is FQGNSA. This CDR3 has 12 residues. CDR3: CSSASAKNIQYF. As DNA, the CDR3 is TGTAGTTCGGCCTCCGCCAAAAACATTCAGTACTTC.

J is TRBJ1-1 and V is TRBV20-1, with D tentatively TRBD1 (5 bases). This CDR3 contains 11 residues. V was trimmed by 3 bases and J by 11 bases, leaving 13 bases between them. Germline CDR1 DFQATT, CDR2 SNEGSKA (reference sequence). CDR3 sequence: CSARGPYHAFF. The CDR3 DNA reads TGCAGTGCTAGGGGGCCCTACCATGCTTTCTTT.

The chain has TRBV7-2 and TRBJ2-6; 7 bases line up with TRBD1. The CDR3 sequence is 17 residues long. The V and J ends lost 0 bases and 4 bases, in that order; junction bases with no gene match: 6. CDR1 is SGHTA, CDR2 FQGNSA, per germline. The CDR3 DNA reads TGTGCCAGCAGCTTAGCCGACAGGGTTCCAGGGGCCAACGTCCTGACTTTC. It codes for CASSLADRVPGANVLTF. Filled out from reference TRBV7-2 and TRBJ2-6, the complete variable domain reads GAGVSQSPSNKVTEKGKDVELRCDPISGHTALYWYRQSLGQGLEFLIYFQGNSAPDKSGLPSDRFSAERTGGSVSTLTIQRTQQEDSAVYLCASSLADRVPGANVLTFGAGSRLTVL.

J is TRBJ2-3 and V is TRBV9; no reliable D call. The CDR3 is 15 residues long. Trimming cost V 2 bases and J 1 base, with 11 bases left between them. Germline V gene lookup returns CDR1 SGDLS and CDR2 YYNGEE. The CDR3 nucleotides are TGTGCCAGCAGCGTCACAGACACCGGCACAGATACGCAGTATTTT. Translation gives CASSVTDTGTDTQYF.

This chain joins TRBV28 and TRBJ2-2; a possible D gene is TRBD1 (6 bases). The CDR3 contains 14 residues. Germline values: CDR1 MDHEN, CDR2 SYDVKM. With 1 base removed from V and 6 bases from J, the gap between germline ends came to 9 bases. This chain's CDR3 is CASSLFHRAGELFF. The CDR3, as DNA: TGTGCCAGCAGTTTATTTCACAGGGCCGGGGAGCTGTTTTTT.

The chain recombines TRBV5-1 with TRBJ2-5; 9 bases line up with TRBD1. V gave up 5 bases and J gave up 2 bases; unmatched junction bases: 4. Germline-derived CDR1 and CDR2 are SGHRS and YFSETQ. This CDR3 has 14 residues. The CDR3 coding sequence is TGCGCCAGCAGACTTGGACAGGGGCAAGAGACCCAGTACTTC. It encodes CASRLGQGQETQYF.

The chain joins TRBV5-1 to TRBJ2-5; D possibly corresponds to TRBD2 (7 bases). V was clipped by 4 bases and J by 5 bases, with 15 bases between them. The CDR3 totals 14 residues. CDR1 is SGHRS and CDR2 is YFSETQ in the germline V gene. CDR3 in amino acids: CASSGRGSGETQYF. CDR3 in DNA: TGCGCCAGCAGCGGGAGGGGGTCCGGTGAGACCCAGTACTTC.

V is TRBV28 and J is TRBJ2-7; no clear D. With 3 bases removed from V and 4 bases from J, the gap between germline ends came to 7 bases. Looked up from germline, CDR1 is MDHEN and CDR2 is SYDVKM. This CDR3 comprises 12 residues. The CDR3 loop is CASSFNWYEQYF. CDR3 DNA: TGTGCCAGCAGTTTCAACTGGTACGAGCAGTACTTC.

The gene calls are TRBV29-1 and TRBJ1-2, with a tentative D call TRBD1 (6 bases). Germline V gene data show CDR1 as SQVTM and CDR2 as ANQGSEA. The V gene lost 5 bases and the J gene lost 0 bases, with 13 bases spanning the gap. This CDR3 contains 14 residues. CDR3 coding DNA: TGCAGCGTTCATTCGGGACAAGCTAACTATGGCTACACCTTC. Translated, it gives CSVHSGQANYGYTF.

This chain connects TRBV18 to TRBJ2-5, with a weak D call TRBD1 (6 bases). V lost 2 bases and J lost 5, with 12 bases in between. Germline V lookup: CDR1 KGHSH, CDR2 LQKENI. The CDR3 consists of 14 residues. The CDR3: CASSPIQGPETQYF. CDR3 DNA: TGTGCCAGCTCACCAATACAGGGTCCGGAGACCCAGTACTTC.

The chain employs TRBV7-9 and TRBJ2-3; 7 nucleotides line up with TRBD1. Germline CDR1 and CDR2: SEHNR and FQNEAQ (reference sequence). The CDR3 consists of 16 residues. Losses at the gene ends were 5 bases for V and 4 bases for J; bases not matched to a gene: 12. CDR3 bases: TGTGCCAGCAGCCCGGGACAGCCCGCTTGGGCAGATACGCAGTATTTT. It codes for CASSPGQPAWADTQYF.

The chain carries TRBV7-2 and TRBJ2-2; 8 positions match TRBD2. V was clipped by 5 bases and J by 3 bases; unmatched bases: 8. Germline-derived CDR1 and CDR2 are SGHTA and FQGNSA. The CDR3 extends over 16 amino acids. The CDR3 DNA reads as TGTGCCAGCAGCCGCCCGGGGGGGCGCGACACCGGGGAGCTGTTTTTT. It codes for CASSRPGGRDTGELFF.

V is TRBV20-1 and J is TRBJ2-5; D gene uncertain. CDR3 size: 11 residues. The ends were cut back, 4 bases at V and 7 bases at J, with 10 bases in the middle. Germline values: CDR1 DFQATT, CDR2 SNEGSKA (reference sequence). CDR3 region: CSAIIDWTQYF. The CDR3 nucleotides are TGCAGTGCTATTATCGATTGGACCCAGTACTTC.

This clonotype turned up a few times. The V call is TRBV5-1, the J call TRBJ2-3, with 10 nucleotides matching TRBD2. With V trimmed by 0 bases and J by 2 bases, 3 bases remained unmatched. Germline lookup yields CDR1 SGHRS and CDR2 YFSETQ. The CDR3 is 16 residues long. CDR3 loop: CASSLGTSGFTDTQYF. CDR3 DNA: TGCGCCAGCAGCTTGGGGACTAGCGGCTTCACAGATACGCAGTATTTT.

This clonotype was picked up one time. V usage is TRBV3-1 and J usage is TRBJ2-7; D might be TRBD2 (5 bases). This CDR3 region has 13 residues. Germline V gene lookup returns CDR1 LGHDT and CDR2 YNNKEL (reference sequence). V lost 0 bases and J 7 bases, leaving 10 bases between the germline ends. The CDR3 loop is CASSQDRSGEQYF. CDR3 sequence (DNA): TGTGCCAGCAGCCAAGATCGCTCGGGGGAGCAGTACTTC.

The chain couples TRBV4-1 to TRBJ1-1, with 9 bases lining up with TRBD1. J gave up 0 bases and V 4 bases, and 6 bases lay outside the gene matches. The CDR3 sequence is 16 residues long. Germline V CDR1 and CDR2: MGHRA, YSYEKL. The CDR3 loop reads CASSPGQGTLNTEAFF. CDR3 coding DNA: TGCGCCAGCAGCCCTGGACAGGGGACTTTGAACACTGAAGCTTTCTTT.

The V gene is TRBV12-3 or TRBV12-4, the J gene TRBJ2-5, with 10 positions matching TRBD2. CDR3 size: 17 residues. The ends lost 3 bases at V and 1 base at J; junction bases unmatched: 8. DNA for the CDR3: TGTGCCAGCAGTTTGGGGACTAGCGAGACACTCCAAGAGACCCAGTACTTC. Translating gives CASSLGTSETLQETQYF.

The V and J genes are TRBV12-3 or TRBV12-4 and TRBJ1-4; D gene unclear. This CDR3 comprises 14 residues. With 2 bases removed from V and 8 bases from J, the gap between germline ends came to 12 bases. The DNA of the CDR3 is TGTGCCAGCAGTTTAAGCACTGAGGGCGAAAAACTGTTTTTT. This codes for CASSLSTEGEKLFF.

The gene calls are TRBV4-1 and TRBJ2-5, with 10 bases aligning to TRBD1. The CDR3 spans 16 residues. V was clipped by 0 bases and J by 3 bases; unmatched bases: 4. Germline V gene sequence: CDR1 MGHRA, CDR2 YSYEKL. In nucleotides, the CDR3 is TGCGCCAGCAGCCAAGATGTGGGGACAGGGGAAGAGACCCAGTACTTC. Residues: CASSQDVGTGEETQYF.

This clonotype was seen just once. CDR3 DNA sequence: TGTGCCAGCAGTGAGATAGCGGGAGGGGGGAATGAGCAGTTCTTC. Its translation is CASSEIAGGGNEQFF. The chain recombines TRBV25-1 with TRBJ2-1; 11 bases agree with TRBD2. The germline V gene has CDR1 MGHDK and CDR2 SYGVNS. The CDR3 spans 15 residues. V shed 3 bases and J 7 bases; nucleotides not matched to a gene: 5.

The chain joins TRBV15 to TRBJ2-7; a possible D gene is TRBD2 (5 bases). This CDR3 contains 13 residues. V lost 4 bases and J 6 bases, leaving 13 bases between the germline ends. Germline V gene sequence: CDR1 LNHNV, CDR2 YYDKDF (reference sequence). CDR3 residues: CATSIRMEAEQYV. In nucleotides, the CDR3 is TGTGCCACCAGCATAAGAATGGAGGCCGAGCAGTACGTC.

This rearrangement joins TRBV2 to TRBJ2-5; D is ambiguous. Trimming removed 6 bases at V and 12 bases at J, with 14 bases between. The CDR3 runs 11 residues. Per the germline V gene, CDR1 is SNHLY and CDR2 is FYNNEI. CDR3 nucleotides: TGTGCCAGCAGGACTGGGCCTTTAGAGTACTTC. Its translation: CASRTGPLEYF.